This TCR beta chain was captured in a study of cytomegalovirus exposure and HLA in healthy donors. Study overall: Later analysis reported that the 120 or so validation repertoires shared the platform of the approximately 670 first-cohort repertoires. Whole-study findings and limits: The study found most TCR sequences rare, yet found some public TCRs in many donors. In vitro data verified a few CMV-associated chains as specific for CMV antigens. TCR clusters originating in the first cohort tended to co-occur in the approximately 120 validation repertoires, according to a later analysis.

Details on this clone: The antigen remains undetermined.

The CDR3 runs to 14 residues. CDR1 is SGHNT and CDR2 is YYREEE in the germline V gene (reference sequence). Trimming pared 0 bases from V and 5 bases from J, leaving 12 bases between. Sequenced by immunoSEQ multiplex PCR; TCRdb stores in-frame clones only, minus some. The top ten clones hold around 13% of a sample with some 260,000 clones, 87% of them seen once. The sequence was collected from a man aged 18 to 30 in good health and CMV-seropositive. Sequenced: PBMCs. The chain uses TRBV5-4 and TRBJ2-7; D gene uncertain. CDR3: CASSLVDALDEQYF. The CDR3 coding sequence is TGTGCCAGCAGCTTGGTAGACGCTTTGGACGAGCAGTACTTC.